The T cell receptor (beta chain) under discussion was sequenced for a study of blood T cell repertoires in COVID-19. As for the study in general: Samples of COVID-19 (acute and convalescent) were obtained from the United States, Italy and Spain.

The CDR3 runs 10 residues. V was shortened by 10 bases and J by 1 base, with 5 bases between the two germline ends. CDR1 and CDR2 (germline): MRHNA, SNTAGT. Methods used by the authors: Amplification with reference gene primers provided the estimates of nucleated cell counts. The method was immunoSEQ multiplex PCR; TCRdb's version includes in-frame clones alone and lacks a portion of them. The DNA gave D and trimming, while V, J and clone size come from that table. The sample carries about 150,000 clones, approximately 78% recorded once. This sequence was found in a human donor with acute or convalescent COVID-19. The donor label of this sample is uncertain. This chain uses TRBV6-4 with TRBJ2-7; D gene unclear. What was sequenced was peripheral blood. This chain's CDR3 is CATKSYEQYF. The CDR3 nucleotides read TGTGCCACCAAATCCTACGAGCAGTACTTC.